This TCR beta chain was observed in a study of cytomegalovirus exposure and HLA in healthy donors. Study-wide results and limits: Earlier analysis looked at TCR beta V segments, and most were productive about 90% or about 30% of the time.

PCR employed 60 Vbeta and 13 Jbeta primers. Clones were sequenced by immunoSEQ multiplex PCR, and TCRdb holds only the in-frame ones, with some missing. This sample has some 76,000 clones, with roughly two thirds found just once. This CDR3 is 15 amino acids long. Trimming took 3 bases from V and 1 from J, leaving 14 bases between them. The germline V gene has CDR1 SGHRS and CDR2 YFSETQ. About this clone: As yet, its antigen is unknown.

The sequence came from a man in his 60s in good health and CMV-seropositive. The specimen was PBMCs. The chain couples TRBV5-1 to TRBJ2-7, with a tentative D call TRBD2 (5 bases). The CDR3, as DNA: TGCGCCAGCAGCTCGCGGGCCTCGACTTCCTACGAGCAGTACTTC. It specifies CASSSRASTSYEQYF.